A single sample is the source of the 8 T cell receptor beta chains below, sequenced in a study of cytomegalovirus exposure and HLA in healthy donors. Primers: 60 Vbeta forward and 13 Jbeta reverse. Repertoires were generated with immunoSEQ multiplex PCR, while TCRdb's copy carries only in-frame clones and drops some. The sample lists roughly 130,000 clones; 88% were seen once. The sample taken for sequencing was PBMCs. The receptors come from a woman aged 40 to 55 in good health and CMV-seronegative.

V and J are TRBV9 and TRBJ2-3; 9 bases align to TRBD2. CDR1 and CDR2 (germline): SGDLS, YYNGEE. This CDR3 contains 15 residues. The junction had 4 bases not matched to a gene; V was cut back by 1 base and J by 4 bases. The CDR3, as DNA: TGTGCCAGCAGCGTAAGGACTAGCGCAGCAGATACGCAGTATTTT. This sequence encodes CASSVRTSAADTQYF. The entire variable domain, with the rest obtained from reference TRBV9 and TRBJ2-3, is as follows: DSGVTQTPKHLITATGQRVTLRCSPRSGDLSVYWYQQSLDQGLQFLIQYYNGEERAKGNILERFSAQQFPDLHSELNLSSLELGDSALYFCASSVRTSAADTQYFGPGTRLTVL.

The chain links TRBV30 to TRBJ2-2; the D gene is possibly TRBD2 (6 bases). The V end lost 3 bases, the J end lost 5 bases, and 13 bases lay between the germline ends. Germline V gene sequence: CDR1 GTSNPN, CDR2 SVGIG (reference sequence). This CDR3 has 14 residues. The CDR3 coding sequence is TGTGCCTGGAGAGTAGAGGGGAGGACCGGGGAGCTGTTTTTT. Its translation: CAWRVEGRTGELFF. The variable domain in full, with the rest retrieved from reference TRBV30 and TRBJ2-2, is SQTIHQWPATLVQPVGSPLSLECTVEGTSNPNLYWYRQAAGRGLQLLFYSVGIGQISSEVPQNLSASRPQDRQFILSSKKLLLSDSGFYLCAWRVEGRTGELFFGEGSRLTVL.

This rearrangement joins TRBV18 to TRBJ2-1, with 8 bases lining up with TRBD1. This CDR3 contains 15 residues. J lost 6 bases, V lost 5 bases, and 9 bases had no gene match. Germline V gives CDR1 KGHSH, CDR2 LQKENI. The CDR3: CASSGRTGSGNEQFF. CDR3 nucleotide sequence: TGTGCCAGCTCAGGTAGGACAGGGTCCGGCAATGAGCAGTTCTTC.

The rearrangement joins TRBV9 to TRBJ2-1; D gene uncertain. CDR3 size: 17 residues. The germline gives CDR1 SGDLS, CDR2 YYNGEE. V was cut by 2 bases and J by 4 bases, with 19 bases left in between. This chain's CDR3 is CASSVGVQLSLYNEQFF. CDR3 bases: TGTGCCAGCAGCGTTGGAGTGCAGCTCTCCTTATACAATGAGCAGTTCTTC.

The chain has TRBV5-1 and TRBJ2-4, with D maybe TRBD1 (5 bases). The CDR3 is 14 residues long. Deletions cut 2 bases from V and 2 bases from J, with 8 bases between. CDR1 is SGHRS and CDR2 is YFSETQ in the germline V gene. CDR3 protein: CASSFRASKNIQYF. DNA of the CDR3: TGCGCCAGCAGCTTCAGGGCTTCCAAAAACATTCAGTACTTC.

This clone was counted once. This chain links TRBV23-1 with TRBJ2-7, with no clear D. TRBV23-1 is an ORF, and what it does is uncertain. Trimming removed 7 bases at V and 2 bases at J, with 18 bases between. The CDR3 has 15 residues. The CDR3 spells CASIPNPELAYEQYF. The CDR3 coding sequence is TGCGCCAGCATCCCCAACCCCGAGCTGGCCTACGAGCAGTACTTC.

The J gene is TRBJ1-1, the V gene TRBV7-6, with D possibly TRBD1 on 6 matching bases. CDR1 is SGHVS, CDR2 FNYEAQ, per germline. CDR3 length: 15 residues. V lost 2 bases and J lost 4, with 14 bases in between. The DNA for the CDR3 is TGTGCCAGCAGCTTATTGGGGGAGGGGGGCACTGAAGCTTTCTTT. This gives the protein CASSLLGEGGTEAFF.

The chain couples TRBV6-1 to TRBJ2-7, with 9 positions matching TRBD2. CDR1 is MNHNS, CDR2 SASEGT, per germline. V lost 4 bases and J lost 6; bases outside the gene matches: 7. The CDR3 contains 14 residues. CDR3 protein: CASSVSGGNREQYF. CDR3 sequence (DNA): TGTGCCAGCAGTGTTAGCGGGGGAAATCGCGAGCAGTACTTC.